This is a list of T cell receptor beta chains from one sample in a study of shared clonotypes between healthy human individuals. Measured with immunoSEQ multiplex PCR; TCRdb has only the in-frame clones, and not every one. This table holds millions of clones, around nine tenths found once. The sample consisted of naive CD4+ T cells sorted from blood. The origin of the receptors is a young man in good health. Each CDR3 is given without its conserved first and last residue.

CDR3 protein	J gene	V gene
ASSQDALLLPGGPLWEQF	TRBJ2-1	TRBV4-3
ASSRTGGGGSNQPQH	TRBJ1-5	TRBV28
ASSGEDGPYEQY	TRBJ2-7	TRBV2
ASSLGRETQY	TRBJ2-5	TRBV5-5
ATGEGISNSPLH	TRBJ1-6	TRBV6-5
ASSAAGSPLH	TRBJ1-6	TRBV19
ASSLRVTGELF	TRBJ2-2	TRBV5-1
ASRRGAHNEQF	TRBJ2-1	TRBV6-5
ASIPLMTDNEQF	TRBJ2-1	TRBV28
ASSPLKREGTDTQY	TRBJ2-3	TRBV5-4